This record concerns one T cell receptor beta chain sequence. Its antigen is still unknown. With V trimmed by 6 bases and J by 13 bases, 18 bases remained unmatched. The CDR3 has 16 residues. The V gene's germline CDR1 is LGHNT and CDR2 FRNRAP. TCRdb's copy holds only in-frame clones and misses some; the assay was immunoSEQ multiplex PCR. The table lists about 75,000 clones, 85% of them singletons. This entry belongs to a study of cytomegalovirus exposure and HLA in healthy donors. Points from the study as a whole: Later, an analysis found that TCR clusters from the first cohort tended to co-occur in the roughly 110 validation repertoires. The study flagged around 150 TCR beta chains as cytomegalovirus-associated. With high specificity and sensitivity, the classifier reportedly diagnosed cytomegalovirus status. Rare sequences made up most TCRs, while some public TCRs were found in many donors.

The receptor's source is a man aged 30 to 39 in good health and CMV-seronegative. The rearrangement joins TRBV12-5 to TRBJ2-4, with 10 bases that match TRBD2. The specimen sequenced was PBMCs. CDR3 bases: TGTGCTAGTGGCCCAACTAGCGGGATCCCTCGCCGCTTCCAGTACTTC. Translating gives CASGPTSGIPRRFQYF.